What follows are 3 T cell receptor beta chains derived from one specimen sequenced in a study of blood T cells in healthy people across ages. The use of a sample-barcoded 5' primer and a J-beta primer mix characterized a second PCR of roughly 7 to 11 cycles. TCRdb passed the 5' RACE reads through MiXCR, listing each CDR3 protein once. The sample carries about 1.5 million distinct CDR3 sequences, approximately 39% recorded once. Specimen: blood. The receptors stem from a woman between 18 and 29 years old in good health.

V usage is TRBV7-6 and J usage is TRBJ2-3; 7 bases fit TRBD1. Germline CDR1 is SGHVS and CDR2 is FNYEAQ. This CDR3 contains 16 residues. Unmatched junction bases numbered 10, after V lost 5 bases and J lost 2 bases. Written as DNA, the CDR3 is TGTGCCAGCAGCCGCAGGCAGGGGGATTACACAGATACGCAGTATTTT. Its translation is CASSRRQGDYTDTQYF.

This clonotype came up a few times. The CDR3 sequence: CASGDSVNSPLHF. CDR3 bases: TGTGCCAGCGGGGACAGTGTAAATTCACCCCTCCACTTT. V usage is TRBV12-3 or TRBV12-4 and J usage is TRBJ1-6; 7 nucleotides align to TRBD1. J gave up 7 bases and V 8 bases, and 5 bases lay outside the gene matches. The CDR3 contains 13 residues.

About this clonotype itself: An end of the junction differs from the germline gene, which may be a read error. CDR3 DNA sequence: TGCGCCAGCGGCTTGGACAGGGACGGCTACACCTTC. Translating gives CASGLDRDGYTF. This chain links TRBV5-1 with TRBJ1-2, with TRBD1 identical over 8 bases. Germline lookup yields CDR1 SGHRS and CDR2 YFSETQ. CDR3 length: 12 amino acids.